One and the same sample provided the 16 T cell receptor beta chains below, sequenced in a study of blood T cells in healthy people across ages. Sample-barcoded 5' priming and a J-beta primer mix drove a second PCR of about 6 to 12 cycles. TCRdb re-called the 5' RACE reads with MiXCR, one entry per CDR3 protein. Of around 800,000 distinct CDR3 sequences in the sample, roughly 24% were seen once. The sample was also linked to a second study, of T cells of mothers and their children.

Sequenced: blood. Receptors were obtained from a boy younger than 18 in good health.

The chain couples TRBV5-1 to TRBJ1-2; 10 bases are a match to TRBD1. V trimming: 6 bases; J trimming: 8 bases; junction bases outside the gene matches: 7. This CDR3 has 13 residues. CDR1 is SGHRS and CDR2 is YFSETQ in the germline V gene. The CDR3 region is CASTRDRGGGYTF. CDR3 DNA: TGCGCCAGCACCCGGGACAGGGGAGGAGGCTACACCTTC. Full variable domain (missing parts from reference TRBV5-1 and TRBJ1-2): KAGVTQTPRYLIKTRGQQVTLSCSPISGHRSVSWYQQTPGQGLQFLFEYFSETQRNKGNFPGRFSGRQFSNSRSEMNVSTLELGDSALYLCASTRDRGGGYTFGSGTRLTVV.

The sample holds a few counts of this clonotype. This chain uses TRBV6-2 or TRBV6-3 with TRBJ1-1; D perhaps matches TRBD1 (6 bases). Between the trimmed V and J ends, which lost 2 bases and 2 bases, there was a span of 15 bases. The CDR3 loop spans 16 amino acids. Germline-derived CDR1 and CDR2 are MNHEY and SVGEGT. CDR3 protein: CASSYQPPDSNTEAFF. CDR3 in DNA: TGTGCCAGCAGTTACCAGCCCCCGGACAGCAACACTGAAGCTTTCTTT.

This clonotype has a handful of counts. V and J are TRBV11-2 and TRBJ2-7; either TRBD1 or TRBD2 may fit D (5 bases each). This CDR3 has 15 amino acids. V lost 0 bases, J lost 3 bases, and 12 bases lay in between. Germline CDR1 SGHAT, CDR2 FQNNGV. The CDR3 DNA follows: TGTGCCAGCAGCTTAGATGGGGGACCCTACTACGAGCAGTACTTC. This translates into CASSLDGGPYYEQYF.

The gene calls are TRBV5-1 and TRBJ2-5; D not resolved. The J call is in doubt because the DNA end fits TRBJ2-1 better. The germline gives CDR1 SGHRS, CDR2 YFSETQ. CDR3 length equals 16 residues. DNA for the CDR3: TGCGCCAGCAGCTTGCCCCAGGTCGGTCCCCAGAATGAGCAGTTCTTC. It encodes CASSLPQVGPQNEQFF.

The V and J genes are TRBV20-1 and TRBJ1-2, with 8 bases matching TRBD1. This CDR3 has 18 residues. Trimming at V came to 0 bases and at J to 0 bases, leaving 12 bases not matched to a gene. From germline, CDR1 is DFQATT and CDR2 SNEGSKA (reference sequence). The CDR3 loop reads CSARDRVTGAVTNYGYTF. Written as DNA, the CDR3 is TGCAGTGCTAGAGATCGAGTGACAGGGGCCGTCACTAACTATGGCTACACCTTC.

The gene calls are TRBV27 and TRBJ1-5; TRBD1 matches 7 bases. V shed 5 bases, J shed 7 bases, and the junction held 14 bases outside the gene matches. This CDR3 region has 16 residues. Per germline, CDR1 MNHEY and CDR2 SMNVEV (reference sequence). CDR3 DNA sequence: TGTGCCAGCAGTCTCGACCCGACAGGGAACCAGCAGCCCCAGCATTTT. Amino acids: CASSLDPTGNQQPQHF.

V usage is TRBV27 and J usage is TRBJ2-2; TRBD2 aligns across 7 bases. Germline lookup yields CDR1 MNHEY and CDR2 SMNVEV (reference sequence). CDR3 length equals 14 residues. The J segment lost 8 bases and the V segment lost 3 bases, leaving 6 bases of the junction unmatched. The CDR3 region has the DNA TGTGCCAGCAGTTTGTGGGGGGGAGCTGGGGAGCTGTTTTTT. It yields the protein CASSLWGGAGELFF.

DNA of the CDR3: TGCGCCAGCAGCCTCCCGGCGGACGGAAACACCATATATTTT. This encodes CASSLPADGNTIYF. This chain connects TRBV5-1 to TRBJ1-3; D is ambiguous. Trimming removed 4 bases at V and 4 bases at J, with 12 bases between. The CDR3 has 14 residues. CDR1 is SGHRS and CDR2 is YFSETQ in the germline V gene.

The genes are TRBV20-1 and TRBJ2-3; D might be TRBD2 (6 bases). The CDR3 length is 15 residues. V lost 6 bases and J 5 bases, leaving 21 bases between the germline ends. Looked up from germline, CDR1 is DFQATT and CDR2 is SNEGSKA (reference sequence). CDR3 DNA: TGCAGTGCCCCTCCCTCGGCGGGGAATAAAGATACGCAGTATTTT. Protein product: CSAPPSAGNKDTQYF.

V is TRBV20-1 and J is TRBJ2-5; TRBD1 aligns across 11 bases. CDR3 length: 14 residues. The germline V gene encodes CDR1 DFQATT and CDR2 SNEGSKA (reference sequence). Losses at the gene ends were 6 bases for V and 4 bases for J; bases not matched to a gene: 7. CDR3 nucleotides: TGCAGTGCCCCCGGGACAGGGGGTAGAGAGACCCAGTACTTC. Encoded protein: CSAPGTGGRETQYF.

V and J are TRBV7-2 and TRBJ2-7, with a weak D call TRBD2 (5 bases). The germline V gene has CDR1 SGHTA and CDR2 FQGNSA. V lost 3 bases to trimming and J lost 5 bases, with 8 bases between them. The CDR3 has 12 amino acids. The CDR3 region is CASSFMRDEQYF. The DNA for the CDR3 is TGTGCCAGCAGCTTTATGCGGGACGAGCAGTACTTC.

This clonotype was seen a few times. As DNA, the CDR3 is TGTGCCAGCAGCTTCGAAGGGGCGGATCACGGGGAGCTGTTTTTT. This gives the protein CASSFEGADHGELFF. The V gene is TRBV7-3, the J gene TRBJ2-2; D perhaps matches TRBD1 (5 bases). The germline V gene encodes CDR1 SGHTA and CDR2 FQGTGA. This CDR3 has 15 amino acids. V was trimmed by 3 bases and J by 7 bases, leaving 15 bases between them.

The chain uses TRBV12-3 or TRBV12-4 and TRBJ1-6; D is unresolved. V was pared by 3 bases and J by 8 bases, with 14 bases between. The CDR3 is made up of 15 amino acids. The chain's CDR3 is CASSFGLEKHSPLHF. CDR3 nucleotide sequence: TGTGCCAGCAGTTTTGGTTTGGAAAAGCATTCACCCCTCCACTTT.

V and J are TRBV28 and TRBJ2-3; D may be TRBD1 or TRBD2 (5 bases each). The CDR3 covers 14 residues. V was clipped by 5 bases and J by 2 bases, with 11 bases between them. Germline V gene data show CDR1 as MDHEN and CDR2 as SYDVKM. DNA of the CDR3: TGTGCCAGCAGTCCCGGGACCCCCACAGATACGCAGTATTTT. It is translated as CASSPGTPTDTQYF.

This rearrangement joins TRBV20-1 to TRBJ1-2; TRBD1 matches at 9 bases. Trimming at V came to 4 bases and at J to 5 bases, leaving 8 bases not matched to a gene. The CDR3 is 14 residues long. The germline V gene has CDR1 DFQATT and CDR2 SNEGSKA (reference sequence). CDR3 coding DNA: TGCAGTGCTACTCCGGGACAGGGACCTTATGGCTACACCTTC. It is translated as CSATPGQGPYGYTF.

This clonotype was counted between two and nine times. V is TRBV15 and J is TRBJ1-5; D is uncertain. Germline loops: CDR1 LNHNV, CDR2 YYDKDF (reference sequence). This CDR3 has 14 amino acids. Trimming removed 10 bases at V and 1 base at J, with 14 bases between. The DNA for the CDR3 is TGTGCCATCTCGAATGACCAAAGCAATCAGCCCCAGCATTTT. The encoded protein is CAISNDQSNQPQHF.